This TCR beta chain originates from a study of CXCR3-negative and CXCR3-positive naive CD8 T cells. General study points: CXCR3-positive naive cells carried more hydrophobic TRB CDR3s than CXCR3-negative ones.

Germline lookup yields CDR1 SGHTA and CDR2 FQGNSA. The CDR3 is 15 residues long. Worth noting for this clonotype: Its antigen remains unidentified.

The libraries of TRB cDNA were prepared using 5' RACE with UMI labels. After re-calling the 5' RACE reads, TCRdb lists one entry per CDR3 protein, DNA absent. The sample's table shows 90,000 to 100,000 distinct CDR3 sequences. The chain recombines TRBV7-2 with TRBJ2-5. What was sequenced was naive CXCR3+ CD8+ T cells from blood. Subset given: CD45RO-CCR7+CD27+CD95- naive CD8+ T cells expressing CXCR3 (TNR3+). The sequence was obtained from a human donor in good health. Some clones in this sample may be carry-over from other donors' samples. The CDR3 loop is CASSFLTDTRETQYF.